This section outlines one T cell receptor (beta chain) sequence together with its context. Its antigen remains unknown. Germline assignment: CDR1 MNHNY and CDR2 SVGAGI (reference sequence). The J segment lost 0 bases and the V segment lost 5 bases, leaving 9 bases of the junction unmatched. The CDR3 contains 17 residues. Samples came from axillary lymph nodes draining the breast cancer. This sample was included in a study of breast tumors, draining lymph nodes, adjacent tissues. MiXCR, run by TCRdb on the multiplex PCR reads, gives a single entry per CDR3 protein. The top ten hold 4% to 5.5% of the sample, which has 180,000 or so distinct CDR3 sequences, 31% seen once. Broader study findings: Compared with lymph nodes, tumors were less diverse; compared with nontumor tissue, more. Tumor and nontumor repertoires were significantly more similar in luminal-like than in basal-like breast cancer. Most tumor T cells seemingly derive from lymph node, then expand in tumor. The lymph node origin of tumor T cells was framed as consistent with a hypothesis, not demonstrated.

The sequenced material came from axillary lymph node tissue. The V gene is TRBV6-6, the J gene TRBJ1-3; 8 bases are a match to TRBD1. This TCR came from a female donor with breast cancer. Some clones in this sample may be carry-over from other donors' samples. The CDR3 bases are TGTGCCAGCAGTGGGCCCCGGGACAGGTTCTCTGGAAACACCATATATTTT. Its protein product is CASSGPRDRFSGNTIYF.